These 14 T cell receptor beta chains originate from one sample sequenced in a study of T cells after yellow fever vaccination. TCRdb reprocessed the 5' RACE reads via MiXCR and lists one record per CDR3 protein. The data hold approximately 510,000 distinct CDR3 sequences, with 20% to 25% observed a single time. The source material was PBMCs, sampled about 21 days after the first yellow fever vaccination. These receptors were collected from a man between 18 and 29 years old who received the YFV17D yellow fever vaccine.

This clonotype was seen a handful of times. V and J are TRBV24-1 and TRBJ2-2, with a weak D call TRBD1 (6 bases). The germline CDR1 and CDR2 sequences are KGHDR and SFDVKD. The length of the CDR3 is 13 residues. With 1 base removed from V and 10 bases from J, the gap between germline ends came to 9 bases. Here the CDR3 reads CATSDLQGVELFF. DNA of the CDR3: TGTGCCACCAGTGATTTACAGGGTGTGGAGCTGTTTTTT.

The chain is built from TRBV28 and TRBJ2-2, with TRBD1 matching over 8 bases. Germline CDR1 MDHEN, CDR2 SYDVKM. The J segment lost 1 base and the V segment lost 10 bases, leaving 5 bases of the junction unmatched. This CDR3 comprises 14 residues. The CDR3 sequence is CATHDRGNTGELFF. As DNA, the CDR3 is TGTGCCACACACGACAGGGGGAACACCGGGGAGCTGTTTTTT.

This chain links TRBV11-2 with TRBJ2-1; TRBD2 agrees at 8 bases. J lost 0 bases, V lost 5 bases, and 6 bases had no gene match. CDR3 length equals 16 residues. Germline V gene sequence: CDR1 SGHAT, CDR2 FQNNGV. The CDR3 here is CASSQTSGSSYNEQFF. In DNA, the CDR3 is TGTGCCAGCAGCCAAACTAGCGGAAGCTCCTACAATGAGCAGTTCTTC.

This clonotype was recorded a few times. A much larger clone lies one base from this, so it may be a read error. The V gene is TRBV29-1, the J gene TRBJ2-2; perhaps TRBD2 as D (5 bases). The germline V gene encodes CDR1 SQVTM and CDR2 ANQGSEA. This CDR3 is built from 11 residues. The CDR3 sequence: CSVETTGELLF. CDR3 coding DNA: TGCAGCGTTGAAACCACCGGGGAGCTGCTTTTT.

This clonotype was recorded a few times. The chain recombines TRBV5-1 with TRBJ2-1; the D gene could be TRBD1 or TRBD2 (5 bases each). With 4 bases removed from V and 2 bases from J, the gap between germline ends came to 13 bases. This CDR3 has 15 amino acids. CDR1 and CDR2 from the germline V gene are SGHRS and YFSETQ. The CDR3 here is CASSLLGTPYNEQFF. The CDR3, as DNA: TGCGCCAGCAGCCTTCTGGGGACCCCCTACAATGAGCAGTTCTTC. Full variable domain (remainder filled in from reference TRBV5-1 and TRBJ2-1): KAGVTQTPRYLIKTRGQQVTLSCSPISGHRSVSWYQQTPGQGLQFLFEYFSETQRNKGNFPGRFSGRQFSNSRSEMNVSTLELGDSALYLCASSLLGTPYNEQFFGPGTRLTVL.

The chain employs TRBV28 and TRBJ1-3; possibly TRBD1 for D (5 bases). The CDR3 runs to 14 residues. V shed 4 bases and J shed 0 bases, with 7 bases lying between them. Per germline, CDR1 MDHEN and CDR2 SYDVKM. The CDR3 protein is CASSSGTSGNTIYF. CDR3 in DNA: TGTGCCAGCAGTTCGGGGACCTCTGGAAACACCATATATTTT.

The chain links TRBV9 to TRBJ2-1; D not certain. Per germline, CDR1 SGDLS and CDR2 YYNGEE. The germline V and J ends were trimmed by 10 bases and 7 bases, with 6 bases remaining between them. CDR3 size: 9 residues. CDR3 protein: CAGINEQFF. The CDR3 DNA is TGTGCCGGAATTAATGAGCAGTTCTTC.

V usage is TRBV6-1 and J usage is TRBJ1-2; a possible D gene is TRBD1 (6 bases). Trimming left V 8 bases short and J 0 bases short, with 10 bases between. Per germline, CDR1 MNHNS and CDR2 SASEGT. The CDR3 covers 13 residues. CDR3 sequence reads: CASAGGPNYGYTF. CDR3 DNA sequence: TGTGCCAGCGCTGGGGGCCCTAACTATGGCTACACCTTC.

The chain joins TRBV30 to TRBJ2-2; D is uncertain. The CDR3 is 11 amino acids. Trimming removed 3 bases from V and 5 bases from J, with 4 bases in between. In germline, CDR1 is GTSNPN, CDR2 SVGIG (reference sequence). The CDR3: CAWSSTGELFF. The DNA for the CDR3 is TGTGCCTGGAGCAGTACCGGGGAGCTGTTTTTT.

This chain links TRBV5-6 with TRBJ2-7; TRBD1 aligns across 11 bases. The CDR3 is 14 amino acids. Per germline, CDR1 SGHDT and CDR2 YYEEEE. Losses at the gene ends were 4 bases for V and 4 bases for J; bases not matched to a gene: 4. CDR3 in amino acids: CASSKDRGLYEQYV. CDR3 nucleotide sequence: TGTGCCAGCAGCAAGGACAGGGGGCTGTACGAGCAGTACGTC.

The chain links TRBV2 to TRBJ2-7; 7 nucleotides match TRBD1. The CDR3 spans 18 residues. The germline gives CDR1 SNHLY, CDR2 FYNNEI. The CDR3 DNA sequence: TGTACCATCAGTTTTAATCTCGGCTGGGGGACAGAATCCTACGAGCAGTACTTC. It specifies CTISFNLGWGTESYEQYF.

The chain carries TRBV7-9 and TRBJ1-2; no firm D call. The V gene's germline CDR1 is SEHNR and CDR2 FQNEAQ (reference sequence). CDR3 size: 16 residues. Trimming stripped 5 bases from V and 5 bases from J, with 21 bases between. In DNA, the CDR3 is TGTGCCAGCAGCCTGGGCGACGCCCGAACCACATATGGCTACACCTTC. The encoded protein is CASSLGDARTTYGYTF.

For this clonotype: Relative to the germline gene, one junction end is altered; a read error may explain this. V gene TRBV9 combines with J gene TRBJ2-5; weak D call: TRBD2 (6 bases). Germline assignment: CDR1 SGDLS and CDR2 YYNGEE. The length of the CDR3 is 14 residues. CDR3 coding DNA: TGTGCCAGCGGCGTAAGGGACTCCTGGGAGACCCAGTACTTC. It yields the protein CASGVRDSWETQYF.

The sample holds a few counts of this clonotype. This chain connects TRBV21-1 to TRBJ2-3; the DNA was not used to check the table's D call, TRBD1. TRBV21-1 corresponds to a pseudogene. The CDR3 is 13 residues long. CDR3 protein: CASRARLTDTQYF. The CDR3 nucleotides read TGTGCCAGCCGGGCCAGGTTGACAGATACGCAGTATTTT.